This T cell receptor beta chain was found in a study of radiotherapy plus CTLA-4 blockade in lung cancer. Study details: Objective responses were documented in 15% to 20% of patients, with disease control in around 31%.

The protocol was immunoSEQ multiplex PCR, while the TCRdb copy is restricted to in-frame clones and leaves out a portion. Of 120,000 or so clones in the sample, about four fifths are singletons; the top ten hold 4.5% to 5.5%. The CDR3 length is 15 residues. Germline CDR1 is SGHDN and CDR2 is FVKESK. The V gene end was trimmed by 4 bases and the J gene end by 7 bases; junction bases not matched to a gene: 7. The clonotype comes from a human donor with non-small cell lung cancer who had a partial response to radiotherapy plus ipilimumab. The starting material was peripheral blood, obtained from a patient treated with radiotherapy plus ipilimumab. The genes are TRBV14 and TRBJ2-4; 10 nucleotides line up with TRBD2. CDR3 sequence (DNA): TGTGCCAGCAGCCCTCGGACTAGCGGACCGAACATTCAGTACTTC. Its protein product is CASSPRTSGPNIQYF.